This record looks at one TCR beta chain sequence and its context. The sample comes from a study of T cell responses to AZD1222 COVID-19 vaccine. Profiled with immunoSEQ multiplex PCR; TCRdb holds only in-frame clones, not every one. Found here are under 110,000 clones, around 87% of them singletons; the top ten hold around 9.6%. Second doses at about 4 or about 12 weeks were pooled. V was shortened by 2 bases and J by 1 base, with 11 bases between the two germline ends. This CDR3 spans 15 amino acids. CDR1 MNHEY and CDR2 SVGAGI come from the germline V gene. V usage is TRBV6-5 and J usage is TRBJ1-1; no definite D call. This TCR derives from an adult who received the AZD1222 COVID-19 vaccine. Specimen: peripheral blood, collected 28 days after the second AZD1222 dose. CDR3 residues: CASSYGGLGNTEAFF. For the CDR3, the DNA is TGTGCCAGCAGTTACGGTGGACTGGGGAACACTGAAGCTTTCTTT.